This T cell receptor beta chain originates from a study of blood T cell repertoires in COVID-19. Profiled with immunoSEQ multiplex PCR; TCRdb holds only in-frame clones, not every one. The sample lists roughly 80,000 clones; approximately 82% were seen once. This clone is a singleton in its sample. The sequenced sample was peripheral blood. This TCR was recovered from a human donor in a cohort sampled during active COVID-19.

The CDR3 region has the DNA TGTGCCAGCAGTCTTCCCCCCCCCGGGGGGTATGGCTACACCTTC. Protein sequence: CASSLPPPGGYGYTF. The chain couples TRBV28 to TRBJ1-2; TRBD1 might be the D (5 bases). V was shortened by 5 bases and J by 5 bases, with 18 bases between the two germline ends. The CDR3 has 15 amino acids. In germline, CDR1 is MDHEN, CDR2 SYDVKM.